The 2 T cell receptor beta chains below were found in one sample sequenced in a study of CXCR3-negative and CXCR3-positive naive CD8 T cells. The libraries of TRB cDNA were prepared using 5' RACE with UMI labels. TCRdb reprocessed the 5' RACE reads and reports one entry per CDR3 protein, with no DNA. The sample has 50,000 to 60,000 distinct CDR3 sequences. Sequencing used naive CXCR3- CD8+ T cells from blood. The subset denotes: CD45RO-CCR7+CD27+CD95- naive CD8+ T cells lacking CXCR3 (TNR3-). The receptors were sampled from a human donor in good health. Some clones in this sample may be carry-over from other donors' samples.

The chain carries TRBV27 and TRBJ2-7; absent DNA, TCRdb's TRBD1 call cannot be checked. This CDR3 is built from 13 residues. The germline V gene has CDR1 MNHEY and CDR2 SMNVEV (reference sequence). The CDR3 is CASSSTGGYEQYF.

The rearrangement uses TRBV2 and TRBJ2-2; TCRdb proposes TRBD2, but this gene call is untestable without DNA. Germline loops: CDR1 SNHLY, CDR2 FYNNEI. The CDR3 covers 17 residues. The CDR3 loop is CASSWTLAGGLPGELFF.